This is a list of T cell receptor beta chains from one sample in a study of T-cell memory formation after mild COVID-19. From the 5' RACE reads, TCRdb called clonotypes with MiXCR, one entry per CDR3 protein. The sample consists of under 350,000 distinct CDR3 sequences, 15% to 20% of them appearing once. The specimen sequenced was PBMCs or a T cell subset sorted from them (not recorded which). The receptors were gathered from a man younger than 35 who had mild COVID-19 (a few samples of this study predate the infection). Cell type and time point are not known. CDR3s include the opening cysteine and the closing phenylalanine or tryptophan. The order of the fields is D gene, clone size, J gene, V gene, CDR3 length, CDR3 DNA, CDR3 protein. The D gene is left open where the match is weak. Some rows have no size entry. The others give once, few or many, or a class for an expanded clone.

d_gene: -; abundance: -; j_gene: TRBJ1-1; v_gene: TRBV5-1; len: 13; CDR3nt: TGCGCCAGCAGCGGGGGACAGAACACTGAAGCTTTCTTT; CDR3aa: CASSGGQNTEAFF
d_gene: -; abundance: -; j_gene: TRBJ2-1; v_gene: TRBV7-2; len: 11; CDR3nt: TGTGCCAGCAGCTTAAGACTGGTTCAGTTCTTC; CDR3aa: CASSLRLVQFF
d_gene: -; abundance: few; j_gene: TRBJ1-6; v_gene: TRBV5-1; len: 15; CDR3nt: TGCGCCAGCAGCTTGGATCCGGGGGGTGATTCACCCCTCCACTTT; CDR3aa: CASSLDPGGDSPLHF
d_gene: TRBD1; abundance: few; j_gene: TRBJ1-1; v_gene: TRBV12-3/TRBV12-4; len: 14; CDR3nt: TGTGCCAGCACTTTGGGGGACAGGGGCACTGAAGCTTTCTTT; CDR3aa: CASTLGDRGTEAFF
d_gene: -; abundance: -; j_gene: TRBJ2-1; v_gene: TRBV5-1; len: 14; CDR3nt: TGCGCCAGCAGCTTGGTAGCGAACTACAATGAGCAGTTCTTC; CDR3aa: CASSLVANYNEQFF
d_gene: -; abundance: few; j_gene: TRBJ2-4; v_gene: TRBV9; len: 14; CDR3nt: TGTGCCAGCAGCGTAGCAGCAGGCCTGGACATTCAGTACTTC; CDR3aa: CASSVAAGLDIQYF
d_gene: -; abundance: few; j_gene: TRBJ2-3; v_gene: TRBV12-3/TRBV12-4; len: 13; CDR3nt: TGTGCCAGCGGTATCCCTAGCACAGATACGCAGTATTTT; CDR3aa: CASGIPSTDTQYF
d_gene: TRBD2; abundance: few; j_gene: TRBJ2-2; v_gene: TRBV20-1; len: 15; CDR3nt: TGCAGTGCTAGAGGCCCGGGGAGGGGCACCGGGGAGCTGTTTTTT; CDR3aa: CSARGPGRGTGELFF
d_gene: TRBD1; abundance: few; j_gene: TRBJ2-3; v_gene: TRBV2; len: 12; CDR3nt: TGTGCCAGCAGGGACAGGGGAGATACGCAGTATTTT; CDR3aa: CASRDRGDTQYF
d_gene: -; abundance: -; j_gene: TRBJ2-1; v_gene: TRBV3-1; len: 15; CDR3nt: TGTGCCAGCAGCCCCCGCTTCCCCTCCTACAATGAGCAGTTCTTC; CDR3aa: CASSPRFPSYNEQFF
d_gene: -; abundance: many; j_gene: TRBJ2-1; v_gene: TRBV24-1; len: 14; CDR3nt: TGTGCCACCAGTGGAGGCAGTTATTTCAATGAGCAGTTCTTC; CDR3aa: CATSGGSYFNEQFF
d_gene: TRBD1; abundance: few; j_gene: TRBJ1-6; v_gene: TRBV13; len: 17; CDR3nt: TGTGCCAGCAGCTTACAAGGACAGGGAGTAGGGTATTCACCCCTCCACTTT; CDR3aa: CASSLQGQGVGYSPLHF
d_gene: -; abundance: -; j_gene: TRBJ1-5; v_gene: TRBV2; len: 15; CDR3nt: TGTGCCAGCAGTTCCGAGGGGTTTAGCAATCAGCCCCAGCATTTT; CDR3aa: CASSSEGFSNQPQHF
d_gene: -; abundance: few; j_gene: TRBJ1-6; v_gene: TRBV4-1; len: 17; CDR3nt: TGCGCCAGCAGCCCTTGGACAGCGCTTCTGCGTAATTCACCCCTCCACTTT; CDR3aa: CASSPWTALLRNSPLHF
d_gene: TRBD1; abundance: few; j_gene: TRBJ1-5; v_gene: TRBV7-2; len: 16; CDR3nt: TGTGCCAGCAGCTTAGCCACGGGACAGAGCAATCAGCCCCAGCATTTT; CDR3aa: CASSLATGQSNQPQHF
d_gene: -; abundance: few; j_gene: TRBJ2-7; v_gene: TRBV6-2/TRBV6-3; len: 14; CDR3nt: TGTGCCAGCAGTCGGGTCCGGACAGCCTACGAGCAGTACTTC; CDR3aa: CASSRVRTAYEQYF
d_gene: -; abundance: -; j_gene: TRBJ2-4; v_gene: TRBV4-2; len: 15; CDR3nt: TGTGCCAGCAGCCAAGATTTGGGGCATATAAACATTCAGTACTTC; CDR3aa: CASSQDLGHINIQYF
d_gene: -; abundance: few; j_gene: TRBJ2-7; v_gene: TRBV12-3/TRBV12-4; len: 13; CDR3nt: TGTGCCAGCAGTCGGATCCCTGTAGACGAGCAGTACTTC; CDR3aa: CASSRIPVDEQYF
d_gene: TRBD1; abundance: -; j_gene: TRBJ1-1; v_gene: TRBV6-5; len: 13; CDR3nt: TGTGCCAGCAGTTATGGACAGGACACTGAAGCTTTCTTT; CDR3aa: CASSYGQDTEAFF
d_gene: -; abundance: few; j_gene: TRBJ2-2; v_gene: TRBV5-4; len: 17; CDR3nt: TGTGCCAGCAGCTTGGGACGGGACACCCAAGACACCGGGGAGCTGTTTTTT; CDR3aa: CASSLGRDTQDTGELFF
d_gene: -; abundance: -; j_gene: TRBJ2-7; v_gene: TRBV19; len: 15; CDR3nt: TGTGCCAGTAGTCCCTGGGGCCTGAACCACTACGAGCAGTACTTC; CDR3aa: CASSPWGLNHYEQYF
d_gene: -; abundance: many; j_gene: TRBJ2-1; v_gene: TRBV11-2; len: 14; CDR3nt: TGTGCCAGCAGCCTAGGCAGCCAACTCAATGAGCAGTTCTTC; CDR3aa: CASSLGSQLNEQFF
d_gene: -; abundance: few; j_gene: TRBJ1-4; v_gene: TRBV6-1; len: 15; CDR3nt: TGTGCCAGCACCCCCCGGGTCCCTCGGGCGGGGAAACTGTTTTTT; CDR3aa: CASTPRVPRAGKLFF
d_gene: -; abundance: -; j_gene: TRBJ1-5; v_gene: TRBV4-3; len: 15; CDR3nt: TGCGCCAGCAGCCAAGGCCCAGGGAATACGGAGCCCCAGCATTTT; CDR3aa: CASSQGPGNTEPQHF
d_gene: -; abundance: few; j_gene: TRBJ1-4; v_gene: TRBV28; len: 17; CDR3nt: TGTGCCAGCAGTTCCTCCACCGGGACCAACCCTAATGAAAAACTGTTTTTT; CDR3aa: CASSSSTGTNPNEKLFF
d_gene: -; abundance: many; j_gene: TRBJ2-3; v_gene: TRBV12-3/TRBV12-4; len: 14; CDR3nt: TGTGCCAGCAGCTCCACCAGCAGTGGGAATACGCAGTATTTT; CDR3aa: CASSSTSSGNTQYF
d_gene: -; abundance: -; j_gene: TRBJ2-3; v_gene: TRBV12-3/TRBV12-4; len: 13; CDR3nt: TGTGCCAGCAGAGTCCAGGGGTCGAATACGCAGTATTTT; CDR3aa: CASRVQGSNTQYF
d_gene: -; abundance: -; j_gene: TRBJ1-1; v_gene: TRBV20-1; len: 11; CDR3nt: TGCAGTGCTAGAGCACAGATTGAAGCTTTCTTT; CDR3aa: CSARAQIEAFF
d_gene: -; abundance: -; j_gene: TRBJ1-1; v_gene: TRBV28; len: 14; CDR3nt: TGTGCCAGCAGGATCGACGGAAGGAACACTGAAGCTTTCTTT; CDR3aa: CASRIDGRNTEAFF
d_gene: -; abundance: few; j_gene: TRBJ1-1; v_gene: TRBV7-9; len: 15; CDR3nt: TGTGCCAGCAGCTCCGTGGCCCCCGACGGAACTGAAGCTTTCTTT; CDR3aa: CASSSVAPDGTEAFF
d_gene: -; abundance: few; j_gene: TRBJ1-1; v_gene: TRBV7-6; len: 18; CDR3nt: TGTGCCAGCACCCCATTCCCGTCGGGCAGCCTTATGAACACTGAAGCTTTCTTT; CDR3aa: CASTPFPSGSLMNTEAFF